Listed here are 30 T cell receptor beta chains from one sample, sequenced in a study of post-analysis software for immune sequencing data. No antigen is known for these receptors. Study observations and caveats: Five or six TRBV segments, TRBV5-6, TRBV5-1 and TRBV20-1 among them, were found more frequent in patients than controls.

Unique molecular identifiers were carried by the TCR beta cDNA libraries. One entry per CDR3 protein, called by TCRdb with MiXCR from the PCR reads. The repertoire includes about 800,000 distinct CDR3 sequences, roughly 27% of them detected once, and around 0.6% sits in the top ten. The sequenced sample was blood. The receptors come from a girl between 5 and 17 years old with multiple sclerosis.

This clonotype has more than one count but fewer than ten. This chain connects TRBV6-5 to TRBJ2-7; 8 bases match TRBD2. This CDR3 is built from 13 residues. From germline, CDR1 is MNHEY and CDR2 SVGAGI. J gave up 4 bases and V 6 bases, and 5 bases lay outside the gene matches. The CDR3 reads CASRERERYEQYF. The CDR3 DNA follows: TGTGCCAGCAGGGAGCGGGAGAGGTACGAGCAGTACTTC.

Only a few counts were recorded for this clonotype. V usage is TRBV6-2 or TRBV6-3 and J usage is TRBJ2-5, with TRBD1 matching over 9 bases. The end of the DNA fits TRBJ2-7 better, so the J call may be wrong. This CDR3 has 16 amino acids. Germline CDR1 MNHEY, CDR2 SVGEGT. This chain's CDR3 is CASVIHPGQGIGEQYF. CDR3 nucleotides: TGTGCCAGCGTAATTCATCCGGGACAGGGAATTGGCGAGCAGTACTTC.

CDR3 sequence reads: CASSSPTGYYGYTF. CDR3 nucleotide sequence: TGTGCCAGCAGCTCACCAACAGGGTACTATGGCTACACCTTC. V gene TRBV7-2 combines with J gene TRBJ1-2; the D gene is possibly TRBD1 (6 bases). Trimming took 4 bases from V and 3 from J, leaving 12 bases between them. The length of the CDR3 is 14 residues. Germline V gene data show CDR1 as SGHTA and CDR2 as FQGNSA.

The genes are TRBV28 and TRBJ1-2, with TRBD1 identical over 9 bases. This CDR3 has 15 amino acids. CDR1 and CDR2 from the germline V gene are MDHEN and SYDVKM. J gave up 2 bases and V 6 bases, and 7 bases lay outside the gene matches. CDR3 in DNA: TGTGCCAGCAGCTCCTCCGGGACAGGGAACTATGGCTACACCTTC. It encodes CASSSSGTGNYGYTF.

DNA for the CDR3: TGTGCCAGCACCAACCCGGGACAGGGGGGAGAGACCCAGTACTTC. It yields the protein CASTNPGQGGETQYF. The chain uses TRBV6-5 and TRBJ2-5; 11 nucleotides align to TRBD1. The CDR3 loop spans 15 amino acids. The V segment lost 7 bases and the J segment 4 bases; nucleotides outside the gene matches: 8. Germline assignment: CDR1 MNHEY and CDR2 SVGAGI.

This clonotype was counted a few times. The chain joins TRBV28 to TRBJ1-5; D not certain. Trimming removed 4 bases at V and 4 bases at J, with 14 bases between. This CDR3 contains 15 residues. From germline, CDR1 is MDHEN and CDR2 SYDVKM. CDR3 amino acids: CASSSSGSGNQPQHF. CDR3 bases: TGTGCCAGCAGTTCATCAGGCTCCGGGAATCAGCCCCAGCATTTT.

This clonotype was found a few times. V usage is TRBV7-2 and J usage is TRBJ2-5, with D perhaps assigned TRBD1 or TRBD2 (5 bases each). Trimming removed 2 bases at V and 1 base at J, with 11 bases between. The CDR3 runs 15 residues. Germline-derived CDR1 and CDR2 are SGHTA and FQGNSA. The DNA for the CDR3 is TGTGCCAGCAGCTTATTCGGGGCAGTCCAAGAGACCCAGTACTTC. It yields the protein CASSLFGAVQETQYF.

V is TRBV6-5 and J is TRBJ2-1; possibly TRBD2 for D (6 bases). CDR3 length: 15 residues. Trimming left V 6 bases short and J 0 bases short, with 12 bases between. Germline CDR1 MNHEY, CDR2 SVGAGI. The CDR3 DNA reads as TGTGCCAGCAGACCAGGACTAAGCTCCTACAATGAGCAGTTCTTC. Its translation is CASRPGLSSYNEQFF.

In DNA, the CDR3 is TGTGCCAGCTCACCTGAAGGGCCCCATAACTATGGCTACACCTTC. As protein: CASSPEGPHNYGYTF. V gene TRBV18 combines with J gene TRBJ1-2, with D uncertain. V lost 3 bases and J 1 base, leaving 12 bases between the germline ends. The CDR3 sequence is 15 residues long. Germline V gene data show CDR1 as KGHSH and CDR2 as LQKENI.

This clonotype was recorded a few times. The V gene is TRBV10-2, the J gene TRBJ2-7, with 10 bases aligning to TRBD1. The CDR3 spans 12 residues. Germline assignment: CDR1 WSHSY and CDR2 SAAADI. Unmatched junction bases numbered 7, after V lost 7 bases and J lost 10 bases. CDR3 DNA: TGCGCCAGCACTAACCGGGACAGGGGCCAGTACTTC. The encoded protein is CASTNRDRGQYF.

This clonotype was picked up a small number of times. The chain employs TRBV10-3 and TRBJ1-5; TRBD1 matches 8 bases. CDR1 and CDR2 (germline): ENHRY, SYGVKD. The V segment lost 6 bases and the J segment 7 bases; nucleotides outside the gene matches: 8. The CDR3 has 14 residues. CDR3 in DNA: TGTGCCATCAGGGATGACAGGGGCGGACAGCCCCAGCATTTT. Translation: CAIRDDRGGQPQHF.

V is TRBV20-1 and J is TRBJ1-4; D is perhaps TRBD1 (5 bases). The CDR3 covers 13 residues. With 6 bases removed from V and 6 bases from J, the gap between germline ends came to 14 bases. Germline CDR1 DFQATT, CDR2 SNEGSKA (reference sequence). The CDR3 coding sequence is TGCAGTGCAGACGGGGGAGGGGATGAAAAACTGTTTTTT. Translated, it gives CSADGGGDEKLFF.

This clonotype was picked up many times. Here the CDR3 reads CASRRTNTPEQYF. CDR3 nucleotide sequence: TGTGCCAGCAGAAGGACAAACACCCCAGAGCAGTACTTC. This sequence joins TRBV6-5 and TRBJ2-5, with a weak D call TRBD1 (5 bases). V shed 6 bases and J shed 11 bases, with 19 bases lying between them. Germline V gene sequence: CDR1 MNHEY, CDR2 SVGAGI. CDR3 length equals 13 residues.

Only a few counts were recorded for this clonotype. The rearrangement links TRBV3-1 to TRBJ2-7, with TRBD1 matching 7 bases. The CDR3 loop spans 15 amino acids. Trimming at V came to 3 bases and at J to 5 bases, leaving 10 bases not matched to a gene. Germline-derived CDR1 and CDR2 are LGHDT and YNNKEL (reference sequence). CDR3 loop: CASSQGLDRTHEQYF. The CDR3 DNA reads as TGTGCCAGCAGCCAGGGTTTGGACAGGACGCACGAGCAGTACTTC.

The chain links TRBV10-3 to TRBJ2-1; TRBD2 matches 8 bases. The germline V gene has CDR1 ENHRY and CDR2 SYGVKD. The CDR3 consists of 13 residues. With 6 bases clipped from V and 7 bases from J, the junction kept 5 bases outside the gene matches. The CDR3 DNA reads TGTGCCATCAGGAGCGGGAGTATGAATGAGCAGTTCTTC. Translating it yields CAIRSGSMNEQFF.

A few counts support this clonotype. This chain connects TRBV7-2 to TRBJ2-2; no clear D. This CDR3 is 14 amino acids long. V was clipped by 1 base and J by 5 bases, with 8 bases between them. Germline-derived CDR1 and CDR2 are SGHTA and FQGNSA. CDR3 coding DNA: TGTGCCAGCAGCTTAGTTTGGGTAACCGGGGAGCTGTTTTTT. This encodes CASSLVWVTGELFF.

The V call is TRBV12-3 or TRBV12-4, the J call TRBJ2-5, with 9 bases identical to TRBD2. This CDR3 has 17 amino acids. V lost 6 bases, J lost 3 bases, and 14 bases stayed unmatched. The CDR3 protein is CASSPGSGGLSKETQYF. The CDR3 region has the DNA TGTGCCAGCAGCCCGGGGAGCGGGGGGCTATCTAAAGAGACCCAGTACTTC.

The chain is built from TRBV6-1 and TRBJ2-3; TRBD1 matches 8 bases. The ends lost 6 bases at V and 0 bases at J; junction bases unmatched: 11. The length of the CDR3 is 17 residues. Per the germline V gene, CDR1 is MNHNS and CDR2 is SASEGT. The CDR3 reads CASRGQGYPTSTDTQYF. DNA of the CDR3: TGTGCCAGCAGAGGACAGGGCTATCCTACTAGCACAGATACGCAGTATTTT.

This clonotype has at least ten counts. The chain uses TRBV5-5 and TRBJ2-1; TRBD1 matches at 9 bases. CDR3 length: 14 amino acids. Trimming removed 4 bases from V and 3 bases from J; junction bases left unmatched: 2. Germline V gives CDR1 SGHKS, CDR2 YYEKEE (reference sequence). In nucleotides, the CDR3 is TGTGCCAGCAGCGCGACAGGGGGCTACAATGAGCAGTTCTTC. Protein product: CASSATGGYNEQFF. Together with reference TRBV5-5 and TRBJ2-1, the CDR3 gives the full variable domain: DAGVTQSPTHLIKTRGQQVTLRCSPISGHKSVSWYQQVLGQGPQFIFQYYEKEERGRGNFPDRFSARQFPNYSSELNVNALLLGDSALYLCASSATGGYNEQFFGPGTRLTVL.

The sample holds a few counts of this clonotype. V usage is TRBV5-1 and J usage is TRBJ1-2; 7 nucleotides line up with TRBD1. Germline V gene sequence: CDR1 SGHRS, CDR2 YFSETQ. The CDR3 totals 16 residues. With 4 bases clipped from V and 6 bases from J, the junction kept 15 bases outside the gene matches. Here the CDR3 reads CASSEQGQGGGHGYTF. For the CDR3, the DNA is TGCGCCAGCAGCGAGCAAGGCCAAGGAGGGGGCCATGGCTACACCTTC.

The chain joins TRBV29-1 to TRBJ2-2, with a tentative D call TRBD2 (5 bases). The CDR3 contains 13 residues. Germline V gives CDR1 SQVTM, CDR2 ANQGSEA. Trimming shortened V by 3 bases and J by 8 bases, and 13 bases separated the two germline ends. The CDR3, as DNA: TGCAGCGTTGACTACGGGGTTAGGGGGGAGCTGTTTTTT. It codes for CSVDYGVRGELFF.

This clonotype was counted between two and nine times. The CDR3 reads CASRTRGLAGTPLYF. CDR3 coding DNA: TGTGCCAGCAGAACTCGGGGACTAGCGGGGACCCCATTGTACTTC. This chain connects TRBV6-2 or TRBV6-3 to TRBJ2-5, with 13 bases lining up with TRBD2. The CDR3 contains 15 residues. In germline, CDR1 is MNHEY, CDR2 SVGEGT. V trimming: 6 bases; J trimming: 13 bases; junction bases outside the gene matches: 14.

The rearrangement links TRBV5-1 to TRBJ1-2, with D tentatively TRBD1 (5 bases). V gave up 0 bases and J gave up 5 bases, with 11 bases separating them. CDR3 length equals 14 residues. CDR1 and CDR2 from the germline V gene are SGHRS and YFSETQ. CDR3 DNA sequence: TGCGCCAGCAGCTTGGTGGGGACGGAATATGGCTACACCTTC. This codes for CASSLVGTEYGYTF.

The CDR3 DNA sequence: TGCGCCAGCAGCACACGGGGTATCAGCGAGCAGTACTTC. Translating it yields CASSTRGISEQYF. The V and J genes are TRBV5-1 and TRBJ2-7, with D tentatively TRBD2 (5 bases). CDR3 size: 13 residues. The germline V and J ends were trimmed by 4 bases and 6 bases, with 14 bases remaining between them. Germline assignment: CDR1 SGHRS and CDR2 YFSETQ.

This rearrangement joins TRBV6-1 to TRBJ2-1; 8 bases agree with TRBD2. Germline values: CDR1 MNHNS, CDR2 SASEGT. This CDR3 is built from 15 residues. Germline trimming cut 6 bases from V and 5 bases from J; bases unmatched to any gene: 9. The CDR3 DNA follows: TGTGCCAGCAGCCCCGGGACTAGACTAAACAATGAGCAGTTCTTC. The encoded protein is CASSPGTRLNNEQFF.

This sequence joins TRBV7-2 and TRBJ2-3; D is unresolved. There are 13 residues in the CDR3. V shed 3 bases and J shed 5 bases, with 9 bases lying between them. The V gene's germline CDR1 is SGHTA and CDR2 FQGNSA. The CDR3 protein is CASSFVLEDTQYF. CDR3 nucleotide sequence: TGTGCCAGCAGCTTTGTACTCGAAGATACGCAGTATTTT.

Only a few counts were recorded for this clonotype. The rearrangement links TRBV7-8 to TRBJ1-5, with D maybe TRBD1 (5 bases). The CDR3 contains 16 residues. Trimming cost V 1 base and J 0 bases, with 10 bases left between them. The V gene's germline CDR1 is SGHVS and CDR2 FQNEAQ. The CDR3 nucleotides read TGTGCCAGCAGCTTAGTAAGGCAGGGTAGCAATCAGCCCCAGCATTTT. It specifies CASSLVRQGSNQPQHF.

The CDR3 is CSAREPLAGGWETQYF. The CDR3 bases are TGCAGTGCTAGAGAACCTTTAGCGGGAGGTTGGGAGACCCAGTACTTC. The rearrangement joins TRBV20-1 to TRBJ2-5, with 10 bases that match TRBD2. Germline V CDR1 and CDR2: DFQATT, SNEGSKA (reference sequence). CDR3 length equals 16 residues. The J segment lost 5 bases and the V segment lost 0 bases, leaving 9 bases of the junction unmatched.

The V gene is TRBV9, the J gene TRBJ2-7; D call uncertain. Germline assignment: CDR1 SGDLS and CDR2 YYNGEE. V lost 0 bases and J 2 bases, leaving 12 bases between the germline ends. The CDR3 is 15 amino acids. In nucleotides, the CDR3 is TGTGCCAGCAGCGTAGGGTCCCTGCCAACCTACGAGCAGTACTTC. Its protein product is CASSVGSLPTYEQYF.

This clonotype was seen a few times. CDR3 sequence (DNA): TGTGCCAGCAGTTTATCGGGAACAACAGGGGCGCAGCGCGAGCAGTACTTC. Translation gives CASSLSGTTGAQREQYF. This rearrangement joins TRBV27 to TRBJ2-7; 7 bases align to TRBD1. With 0 bases clipped from V and 6 bases from J, the junction kept 14 bases outside the gene matches. The germline V gene encodes CDR1 MNHEY and CDR2 SMNVEV (reference sequence). The CDR3 consists of 17 residues.